The clone carrying this TCR beta chain appeared many times. Template switching added a universal primer binding site, and final cDNA carried unique molecular identifiers. TCRdb recomputed calls from the 5' RACE reads with MiXCR, one row per CDR3 protein. The sample holds some 320,000 distinct CDR3 sequences, 9% to 15% seen once. The data belong to a study of identical twins. Per germline, CDR1 MDHEN and CDR2 SYDVKM. V shed 6 bases and J shed 0 bases, with 6 bases lying between them. CDR3 length: 13 residues. This sample also belongs to another study, concerning yellow fever vaccine responses in identical twins. That study adds: Twins' vaccine T cell response reportedly gave the appearance of partial convergence and partial personalization.

Sequences were obtained from CD8+ T cells sorted from blood. The rearrangement joins TRBV28 to TRBJ1-5; D is ambiguous. This TCR came from a woman younger than 30 in good health. The CDR3 sequence: CASRGYSNQPQHF. For the CDR3, the DNA is TGTGCCAGCAGGGGGTATAGCAATCAGCCCCAGCATTTT. Full variable domain (outside the CDR3, taken from reference TRBV28 and TRBJ1-5): DVKVTQSSRYLVKRTGEKVFLECVQDMDHENMFWYRQDPGLGLRLIYFSYDVKMKEKGDIPEGYSVSREKKERFSLILESASTNQTSMYLCASRGYSNQPQHFGDGTRLSIL.